The entry below describes one T cell receptor beta chain. Its antigen is unknown. Base qualities are missing; no much larger clone stands one base away. The cysteine opens and the phenylalanine closes a CDR3 of 15 amino acids. Only the CDR3 portion is preserved as DNA: 45 bases, with reading frame beginning at the first base. The CDR1 and CDR2 encoded by the germline V gene are ENHRY and SYGVKD. A distance of 8 bases separates the germline ends of V and J, which lose 3 bases and 0 bases respectively. The meaning of the sample's time point label: baseline, week 1 (first vaccination visit). The meaning of the sample's treatment or condition label: pre-vaccination baseline after standard-of-care therapy. Donors had newly diagnosed WHO grade 3 or 4 IDH1-mutant astrocytomas with loss of nuclear ATRX. The samples were drawn from NOA16, a multicentre, single-arm, open-label phase I trial in Germany that tested a mutant IDH1 peptide vaccine in humans for the first time. Blood drawn at visit V03 was used as the baseline sample for immunogenicity testing. Genomic DNA for TCRB sequencing was isolated from EDTA blood with the DNeasy Blood and Tissue Kit.

Preparation of the library involved the immunoSEQ multiplex PCR assay. Rearranged TCR beta chain sequences were amplified using the hsTCRB Kit according to the manufacturer's protocol. Sequencing of TCRB libraries was carried out on an Illumina MiSeq. On the authors' methods: The kit vendor's proprietary platform handled demultiplexing, trimming and gene mapping. TCRdb holds this immuneACCESS table with in-frame rearrangements only. Some clones are missing; in checked studies, unresolved V genes explain under half, and the rest has no known cause. D and trimming come from the DNA, and the V and J calls and clone size come from that table. Within this sample are around 92,000 clones, with around 90% of them counted one time only. The ten largest account for around 0.6% of the sample. The data were taken from a study of a mutant IDH1 vaccine in newly diagnosed glioma (dated by TCRdb to the early 2020s). Some background on the complete study: Of the approximately 30 treated patients, approximately 62% were male and around 40% were female, and the mean age was around 40 years. Before enrollment, most patients had been given radiochemotherapy with temozolomide as standard therapy, while the rest had received either radiotherapy alone or temozolomide alone. Six visits were used for peripheral blood collection: V03 (baseline), V05, V07, V10, V12 and V13. Longitudinal TCRB deep sequencing was done for some 26 treated patients, wherever samples were available for exploratory analyses.

What the study reported, not specific to this receptor: No apparent relationship was observed between pseudoprogression and alterations in the top peripheral T cell clonotypes detected by TCRB sequencing. According to the authors, sample limitations meant that analyses of patient blood samples could not be reproduced. Selection of PBMC samples for TCRB deep sequencing was based on availability. Immune responses induced by the vaccine were seen in over 80% of patients across multiple MHC alleles.

This specimen was PBMCs, taken from a glioma patient treated with radiotherapy, temozolomide or both. Recombination linked TRBV10-3 to TRBJ2-2, with the D gene uncertain. The origin of this receptor is a woman in her fifties or sixties with glioma. The CDR3 sequence is CAISDNRANTGELFF. The nucleotides read TGTGCCATCAGTGATAACCGGGCGAACACCGGGGAGCTGTTTTTT.